Each of the 3 T cell receptor beta chains below was sequenced from the same sample in a study of cytomegalovirus exposure and HLA in healthy donors. In the PCR, 60 Vbeta and 13 Jbeta primers were used. Assay: immunoSEQ multiplex PCR; the TCRdb copy retains only in-frame clones and omits some. The sample totals approximately 140,000 clones. Input material: PBMCs. All receptors derive from a man aged 35 to 55 in good health and CMV-seronegative.

V usage is TRBV9 and J usage is TRBJ1-1, with D possibly being TRBD1 (6 bases). From germline, CDR1 is SGDLS and CDR2 YYNGEE. Trimming shortened V by 3 bases and J by 0 bases, and 9 bases separated the two germline ends. The CDR3 has 14 amino acids. In nucleotides, the CDR3 is TGTGCCAGCAGCGGGGACACTTTGAACACTGAAGCTTTCTTT. Translation: CASSGDTLNTEAFF. The full variable domain, its missing parts supplied by reference TRBV9 and TRBJ1-1, is DSGVTQTPKHLITATGQRVTLRCSPRSGDLSVYWYQQSLDQGLQFLIQYYNGEERAKGNILERFSAQQFPDLHSELNLSSLELGDSALYFCASSGDTLNTEAFFGQGTRLTVV.

The chain has TRBV5-1 and TRBJ2-7, with 10 bases identical to TRBD1. Trimming at V came to 4 bases and at J to 4 bases, leaving 8 bases not matched to a gene. The CDR3 extends over 15 amino acids. In germline, CDR1 is SGHRS, CDR2 YFSETQ. CDR3 protein: CASSTETGGVYEQYF. DNA of the CDR3: TGCGCCAGCAGCACCGAGACAGGGGGCGTTTACGAGCAGTACTTC.

The rearrangement links TRBV7-2 to TRBJ2-7, with TRBD2 matching 9 bases. Per the germline V gene, CDR1 is SGHTA and CDR2 is FQGNSA. The CDR3 is made up of 19 amino acids. With 2 bases clipped from V and 4 bases from J, the junction kept 18 bases outside the gene matches. DNA for the CDR3: TGTGCCAGCAGCTTAAGGTCTTGGCTAGCGGGGATTCCCTCATACGAGCAGTACTTC. Its translation: CASSLRSWLAGIPSYEQYF.